The T cell receptor (beta chain) described here comes from a study of blood T cell repertoires in COVID-19 (dated by TCRdb to between 2020 and 2021). Notes on the research overall: Collaborator samples came from the United States, Italy and Spain and covered acute and convalescent phases of COVID-19. The material from the prospective study consisted of cDNA or gDNA derived from T cells, B-cell-depleted T cells, or PBMCs. The dataset comprised deeply sampled blood TCRbeta repertoires from subjects exposed to, actively infected with, or recovered from COVID-19. A freely available public database, intended as a resource for researchers studying the immune response to SARS-CoV-2, is where the repertoires were released. The samples were drawn from the first 160 participants of the ongoing ImmuneRACE study and from 1,254 subjects provided by 6 global collaborators. Nearly every sample came with metadata listing a de-identified subject ID, COVID-19 status, age in years and sex. Where HLA class I and class II types were available, the types were taken from metadata supplied by the sample provider, not from assay-based typing.

In regard to this clone: Its antigen remains undetermined. No per-base quality is available; no much larger clone lies one base away.

Summary of the overall study and its limitations: Clinical and demographic metadata were provided uncurated, with the amount varying by source and participant.

The collaborating institutions used their own protocols to collect whole blood in K2EDTA tubes. For TCRbeta analysis, collaborator samples were shipped as frozen whole blood, as isolated PBMCs, or as DNA extracted from either sample type. The immunoSEQ Assay, a bias-controlled multiplex PCR, was used to amplify TCRbeta CDR3 regions from genomic DNA. Concerning the study's data processing: The number of nucleated cells in each sample was estimated by amplification of reference gene primers within the assay. To quantify the absolute abundance of each unique TCRbeta CDR3 rearrangement, sequence reads were collapsed and filtered. For each sample, productive Simpson clonality was calculated by taking the square root of Simpson's diversity index across productive rearrangements. TCRdb mirrors the immuneACCESS table, restricted to in-frame sequences. Some clones are absent from its copies; in checked studies, under half trace to an unresolved V gene, and the reason for the others is unknown. The DNA gave D and trimming, while V, J and clone size come from that table. This sample gives about 110,000 clones in total; 80% to 90% of them show up just once. Approximately 31% of the sample is in the top ten clones.

Trimming removed 10 bases from V and 0 bases from J; the gene matches leave 9 bases unexplained. Looking up the germline V gene (reference sequence) yields CDR1 MNHNY and CDR2 SVGAGI. The CDR3 numbers 15 residues from cysteine through phenylalanine. Just the 45-base CDR3 DNA is kept, in frame starting at base 1. Sequences were obtained from peripheral blood. This receptor chain uses TRBV6-6 and TRBJ1-3, and TRBD1 matches 7 of the central bases. This TCR was recovered from a woman of 80 years or more with acute or convalescent COVID-19. The CDR3 protein sequence reads: CATRDSGSSGNTIYF. The nucleotide sequence reads as follows: TGTGCCACCCGGGACAGCGGTTCCTCTGGAAACACCATATATTTT.